This TCR beta chain derives from a study of blood T cell repertoires in COVID-19. At the level of the study: The analysed material was cDNA or gDNA that came from T cells, B-cell-depleted T cells, or PBMCs.

The CDR3 loop spans 16 amino acids. The germline gives CDR1 SEHNR, CDR2 FQNEAQ (reference sequence). V shed 0 bases and J shed 7 bases, with 15 bases lying between them. In the original workflow: Estimates of nucleated cell counts were drawn from the amplification of reference gene primers. Sequencing used immunoSEQ multiplex PCR; TCRdb keeps in-frame clones, though not all of them. The V and J calls and clone size come from that table; D and trimming were worked out from the DNA. This sample has tens of thousands of clones, with over 75% found just once. This receptor was taken from a man aged 80 or over with active or convalescent COVID-19. What was sequenced was peripheral blood. The gene calls are TRBV7-9 and TRBJ2-2, with D possibly TRBD1 on 5 matching bases. Here the CDR3 reads CASSLASQGISGELFF. CDR3 bases: TGTGCCAGCAGCTTAGCTTCGCAGGGAATTAGCGGGGAGCTGTTTTTT.